This TCR beta chain was observed in a study of cytomegalovirus exposure and HLA in healthy donors. Study results and caveats: The sole available immune exposure information was CMV serostatus. Association with HLA alleles at 0.05 false discovery rate was found for approximately 18,000 TCR beta sequences in a later analysis.

It was with 60 Vbeta and 13 Jbeta primers that the PCR ran. Sequenced by immunoSEQ multiplex PCR; TCRdb stores in-frame clones only, minus some. Of around 120,000 clones in the sample, 80% were seen once. A remark on this clone: The antigen remains undetermined.

What was sequenced was PBMCs. This sequence originates from a woman aged 40-49 years in good health and CMV-seronegative.

In DNA, the CDR3 is TGTGCCAGCAGTCTAACGGGTCGTAATTCACCCCTCCACTTT. Translated, it gives CASSLTGRNSPLHF. The rearrangement links TRBV6-5 to TRBJ1-6; D is undetermined. V was pared by 5 bases and J by 6 bases, with 11 bases between. The CDR3 sequence is 14 residues long. CDR1 and CDR2 from the germline V gene are MNHEY and SVGAGI.